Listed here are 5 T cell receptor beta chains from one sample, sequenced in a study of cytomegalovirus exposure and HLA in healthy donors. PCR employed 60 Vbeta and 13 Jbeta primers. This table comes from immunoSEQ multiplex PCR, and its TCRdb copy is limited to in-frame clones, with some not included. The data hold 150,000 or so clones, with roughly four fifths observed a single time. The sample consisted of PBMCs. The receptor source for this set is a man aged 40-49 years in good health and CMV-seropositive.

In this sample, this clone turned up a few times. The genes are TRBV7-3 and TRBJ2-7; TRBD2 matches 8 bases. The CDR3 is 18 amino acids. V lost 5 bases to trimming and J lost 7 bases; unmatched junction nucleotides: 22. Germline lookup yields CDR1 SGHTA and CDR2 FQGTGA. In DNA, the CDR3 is TGTGCCAGCAGCCCTAAACCCTCGGTAGCGGGACGTTTTCAGGAGCAGTACTTC. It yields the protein CASSPKPSVAGRFQEQYF.

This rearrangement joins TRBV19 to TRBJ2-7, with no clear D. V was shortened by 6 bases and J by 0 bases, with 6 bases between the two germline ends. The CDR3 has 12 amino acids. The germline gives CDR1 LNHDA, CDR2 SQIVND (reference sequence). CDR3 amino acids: CASSGYSYEQYF. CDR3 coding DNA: TGTGCCAGTAGCGGGTACTCCTACGAGCAGTACTTC. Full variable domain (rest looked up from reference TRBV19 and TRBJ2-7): DGGITQSPKYLFRKEGQNVTLSCEQNLNHDAMYWYRQDPGQGLRLIYYSQIVNDFQKGDIAEGYSVSREKKESFPLTVTSAQKNPTAFYLCASSGYSYEQYFGPGTRLTVT.

CDR3 DNA sequence: TGTGCCAGCATGATGACAGCCGGGGCCAACGTCCTGACTTTC. This codes for CASMMTAGANVLTF. The chain is built from TRBV27 and TRBJ2-6; D is possibly TRBD1 (5 bases). CDR1 and CDR2 (germline): MNHEY, SMNVEV (reference sequence). V gave up 7 bases and J gave up 4 bases, with 11 bases separating them. The CDR3 contains 14 residues.

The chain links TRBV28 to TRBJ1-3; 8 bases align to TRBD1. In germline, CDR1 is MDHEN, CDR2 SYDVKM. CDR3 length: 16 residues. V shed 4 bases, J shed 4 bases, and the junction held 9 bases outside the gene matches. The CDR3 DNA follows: TGTGCCAGCAGTTCCCCAGGGGGCGCGGGGGGAAACACCATATATTTT. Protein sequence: CASSSPGGAGGNTIYF.

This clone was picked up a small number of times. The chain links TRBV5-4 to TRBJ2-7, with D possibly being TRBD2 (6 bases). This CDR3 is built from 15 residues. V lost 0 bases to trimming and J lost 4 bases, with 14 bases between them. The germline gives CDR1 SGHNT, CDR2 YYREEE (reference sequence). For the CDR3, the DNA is TGTGCCAGCAGCTTGGCCGGGACTCTTAGTTACGAGCAGTACTTC. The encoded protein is CASSLAGTLSYEQYF.